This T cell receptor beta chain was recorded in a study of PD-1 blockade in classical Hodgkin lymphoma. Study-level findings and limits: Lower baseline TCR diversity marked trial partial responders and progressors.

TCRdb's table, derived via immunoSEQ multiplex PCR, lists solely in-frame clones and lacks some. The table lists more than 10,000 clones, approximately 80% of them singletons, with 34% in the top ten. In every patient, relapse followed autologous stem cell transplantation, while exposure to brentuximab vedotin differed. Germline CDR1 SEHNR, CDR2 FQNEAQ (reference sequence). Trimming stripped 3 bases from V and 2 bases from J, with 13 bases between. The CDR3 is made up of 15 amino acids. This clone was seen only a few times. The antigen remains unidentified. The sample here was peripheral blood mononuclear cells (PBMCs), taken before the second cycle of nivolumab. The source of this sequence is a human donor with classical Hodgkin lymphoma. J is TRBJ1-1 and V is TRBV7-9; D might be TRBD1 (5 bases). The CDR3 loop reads CASSLGTTENTEAFF. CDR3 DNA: TGTGCCAGCAGCTTGGGGACGACCGAAAACACTGAAGCTTTCTTT.